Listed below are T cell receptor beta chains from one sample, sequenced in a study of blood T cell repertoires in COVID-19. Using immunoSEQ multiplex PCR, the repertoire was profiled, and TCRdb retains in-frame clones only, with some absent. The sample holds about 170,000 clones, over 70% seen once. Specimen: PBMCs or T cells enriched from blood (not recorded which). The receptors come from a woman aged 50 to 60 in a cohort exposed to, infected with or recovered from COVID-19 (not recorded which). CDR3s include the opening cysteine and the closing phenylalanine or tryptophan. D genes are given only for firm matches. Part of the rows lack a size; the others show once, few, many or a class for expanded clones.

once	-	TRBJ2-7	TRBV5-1	CASSRDGPGTYEQYF	TGCGCCAGCAGCCGGGATGGACCGGGGACCTACGAGCAGTACTTC
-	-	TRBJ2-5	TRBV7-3	CASTNQGTGRETQYF	TGTGCCAGCACCAATCAAGGAACAGGGAGAGAGACCCAGTACTTC
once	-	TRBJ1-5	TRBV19	CASRPPGVNQPQHF	TGTGCCAGTAGACCTCCGGGGGTCAATCAGCCCCAGCATTTT
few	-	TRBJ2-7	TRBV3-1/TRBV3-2	CASSRGAHEQYF	TGTGCCAGCAGTCGTGGGGCCCACGAGCAGTACTTC
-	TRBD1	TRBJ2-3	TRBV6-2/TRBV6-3	CASSRRTGETDTQYF	TGTGCCAGCAGCCGCCGGACAGGGGAAACAGATACGCAGTATTTT
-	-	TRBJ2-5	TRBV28	CASSRSLVMRETQYF	TGTGCCAGCAGCCGATCGCTAGTGATGAGGGAGACCCAGTACTTC
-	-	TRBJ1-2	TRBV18	CASSMGHTPSLGGYTF	TGTGCCAGCTCCATGGGACACACACCCTCCCTCGGGGGCTACACCTTC
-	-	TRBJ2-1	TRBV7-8	CASSLDRNNEQFF	TGTGCCAGCAGCTTAGACAGGAACAATGAGCAGTTCTTC
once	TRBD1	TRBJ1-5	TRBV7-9	CASSKTGDSNQPQHF	TGTGCCAGCAGCAAGACAGGGGATAGCAATCAGCCCCAGCATTTT
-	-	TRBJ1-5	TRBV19	CASSLRGNQPQHF	TGTGCCAGTAGTTTGAGGGGGAATCAGCCCCAGCATTTT
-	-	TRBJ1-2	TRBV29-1	CSHPSRTVISGNGYTF	TGCAGCCACCCTAGTCGGACGGTGATCTCGGGGAATGGCTACACCTTC
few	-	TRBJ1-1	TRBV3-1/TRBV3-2	CASSQGRQVAFF	TGTGCCAGCAGCCAAGGCAGACAGGTGGCTTTCTTT
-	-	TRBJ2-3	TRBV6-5	CASSSTDTDTQYF	TGTGCCAGCAGTTCGACAGACACAGATACGCAGTATTTT
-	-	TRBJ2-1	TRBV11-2	CASSLDLRASSYNEQFF	TGTGCCAGCAGCTTAGATCTGAGGGCCAGCTCCTACAATGAGCAGTTCTTC
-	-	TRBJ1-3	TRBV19	CASSIDRSSGNTIYF	TGTGCCAGTAGTATCGACAGGAGCTCTGGAAACACCATATATTTT
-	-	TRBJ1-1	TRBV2	CASSEERGNTEAFF	TGTGCCAGCAGTGAAGAACGGGGGAACACTGAAGCTTTCTTT
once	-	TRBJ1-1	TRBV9	CASSLPPGGTEAFF	TGTGCCAGCAGCTTACCTCCGGGAGGCACTGAAGCTTTCTTT
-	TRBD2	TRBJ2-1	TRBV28	CASSPIRAAGVYNEQFF	TGTGCCAGCAGCCCCATTCGGGCAGCGGGGGTCTACAATGAGCAGTTCTTC
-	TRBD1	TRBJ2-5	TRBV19	CASSHDRVPQETQYF	TGTGCCAGTAGCCATGACAGGGTTCCTCAAGAGACCCAGTACTTC
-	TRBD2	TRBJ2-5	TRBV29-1	CSVEGLAGGHGETQYF	TGCAGCGTTGAAGGGCTAGCGGGGGGCCACGGAGAGACCCAGTACTTC
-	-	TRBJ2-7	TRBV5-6	CASSLVFRREDYEQYF	TGTGCCAGCAGCTTGGTGTTCCGCAGGGAGGATTACGAGCAGTACTTC
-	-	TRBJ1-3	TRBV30	CAWSPGHNSGNTIYF	TGTGCCTGGAGTCCAGGACACAACTCTGGAAACACCATATATTTT
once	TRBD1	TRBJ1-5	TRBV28	CASSWTGEQPQHF	TGTGCCAGCAGTTGGACAGGGGAGCAGCCCCAGCATTTT
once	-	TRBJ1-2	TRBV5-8	CASSLSGVANYGYTF	TGTGCCAGCAGCTTGTCGGGGGTAGCTAACTATGGCTACACCTTC
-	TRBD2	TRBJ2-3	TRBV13	CASSHLAEPYF	TGTGCCAGCAGCCACCTAGCGGAGCCGTATTTT
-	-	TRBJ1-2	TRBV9	CASSANFQGFGYTF	TGTGCCAGCAGCGCGAATTTCCAGGGTTTTGGCTACACCTTC
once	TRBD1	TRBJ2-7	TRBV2	CASSMGQGTHEQYF	TGTGCCAGCAGTATGGGACAGGGGACCCACGAGCAGTACTTC
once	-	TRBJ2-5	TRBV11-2	CASSLGGTVEMETQYF	TGTGCCAGCAGCTTAGGCGGCACGGTAGAAATGGAGACCCAGTACTTC
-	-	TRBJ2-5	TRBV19	CASSTYRGQLRETQYF	TGTGCCAGTAGTACTTACCGCGGGCAACTACGAGAGACCCAGTACTTC
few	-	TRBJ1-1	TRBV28	CASSLKTGGAFF	TGTGCCAGCAGTTTAAAAACCGGAGGAGCTTTCTTT
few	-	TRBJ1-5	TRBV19	CASTMGSYWQPQHF	TGTGCCAGTACCATGGGGAGTTACTGGCAGCCCCAGCATTTT
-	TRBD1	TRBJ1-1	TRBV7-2	CASLRQGYRTEAFF	TGTGCCAGCCTGCGACAGGGGTATCGCACTGAAGCTTTCTTT
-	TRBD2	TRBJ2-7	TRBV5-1	CASSLEREGLEQYF	TGCGCCAGCAGCTTGGAGAGGGAGGGCCTCGAGCAGTACTTC
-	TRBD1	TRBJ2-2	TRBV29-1	CSVEGRGTGRRTGELFF	TGCAGCGTTGAAGGAAGAGGGACAGGGAGACGGACCGGGGAGCTGTTTTTT
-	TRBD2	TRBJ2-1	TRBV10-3	CAISVTGTSGIGEQFF	TGTGCCATCAGTGTAACCGGGACTAGCGGGATTGGTGAGCAGTTCTTC
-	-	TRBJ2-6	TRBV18	CASSLPSGANVLTF	TGTGCCAGCTCACTCCCGTCGGGGGCCAACGTCCTGACTTTC
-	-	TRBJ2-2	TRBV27	CASSLQAGTGELFF	TGTGCCAGCAGTTTGCAGGCGGGCACCGGGGAGCTGTTTTTT
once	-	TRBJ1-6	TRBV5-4	CASSKLGGGSFRSPLHF	TGTGCCAGCAGCAAATTGGGGGGAGGCTCGTTTCGATCACCCCTCCACTTT
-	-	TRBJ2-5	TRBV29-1	CSVGGALETQYF	TGCAGCGTTGGTGGGGCGCTTGAGACCCAGTACTTC
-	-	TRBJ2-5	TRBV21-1	CASIGETQYF	TGTGCCAGCATCGGAGAGACCCAGTACTTC
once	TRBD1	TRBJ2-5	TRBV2	CASSTDPQGARETQYF	TGTGCCAGCAGTACAGACCCTCAGGGGGCCCGGGAGACCCAGTACTTC
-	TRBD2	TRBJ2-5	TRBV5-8	CASSRSLAGGETQYF	TGTGCCAGCAGCCGCTCACTAGCGGGTGGGGAGACCCAGTACTTC
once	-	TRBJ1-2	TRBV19	CASSISVYGYTF	TGTGCCAGTAGTATCTCCGTCTATGGCTACACCTTC
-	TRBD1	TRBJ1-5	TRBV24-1	CATSEEGTGGNQPQHF	TGTGCCACCAGTGAGGAGGGGACAGGGGGCAATCAGCCCCAGCATTTT
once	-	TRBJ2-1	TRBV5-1	CASSLTANEQFF	TGCGCCAGCAGCCTGACTGCGAATGAGCAGTTCTTC
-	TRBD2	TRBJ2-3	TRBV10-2	CASSESASGAGDTQYF	TGCGCCAGCAGTGAGAGCGCTAGCGGTGCGGGAGATACGCAGTATTTT
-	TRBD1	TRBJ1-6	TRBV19	CASRYWTGDTTYNSPLHF	TGTGCCAGTAGATATTGGACAGGGGACACTACTTATAATTCACCCCTCCACTTT
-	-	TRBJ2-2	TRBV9	CASSDKITNTGELFF	TGTGCCAGCAGCGATAAAATTACGAACACCGGGGAGCTGTTTTTT
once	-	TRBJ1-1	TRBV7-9	CASSPRNFEGTEAFF	TGTGCCAGCAGCCCGAGAAACTTCGAGGGCACTGAAGCTTTCTTT
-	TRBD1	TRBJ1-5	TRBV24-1	CATSGPGQGNQPQHF	TGTGCCACCAGTGGCCCGGGACAGGGCAATCAGCCCCAGCATTTT
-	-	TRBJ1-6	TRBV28	CASREVENSPLHF	TGTGCCAGCAGAGAAGTTGAGAATTCACCCCTCCACTTT
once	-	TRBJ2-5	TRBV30	CAWSAQETQYF	TGTGCCTGGAGTGCGCAAGAGACCCAGTACTTC
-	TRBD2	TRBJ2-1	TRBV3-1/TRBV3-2	CASSQMSGGTLKFF	TGTGCCAGCAGCCAGATGAGCGGGGGGACGCTAAAGTTCTTC
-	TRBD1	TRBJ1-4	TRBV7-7	CASSPWTGWGEKLFF	TGTGCTAGCAGCCCATGGACAGGGTGGGGTGAAAAACTGTTTTTT